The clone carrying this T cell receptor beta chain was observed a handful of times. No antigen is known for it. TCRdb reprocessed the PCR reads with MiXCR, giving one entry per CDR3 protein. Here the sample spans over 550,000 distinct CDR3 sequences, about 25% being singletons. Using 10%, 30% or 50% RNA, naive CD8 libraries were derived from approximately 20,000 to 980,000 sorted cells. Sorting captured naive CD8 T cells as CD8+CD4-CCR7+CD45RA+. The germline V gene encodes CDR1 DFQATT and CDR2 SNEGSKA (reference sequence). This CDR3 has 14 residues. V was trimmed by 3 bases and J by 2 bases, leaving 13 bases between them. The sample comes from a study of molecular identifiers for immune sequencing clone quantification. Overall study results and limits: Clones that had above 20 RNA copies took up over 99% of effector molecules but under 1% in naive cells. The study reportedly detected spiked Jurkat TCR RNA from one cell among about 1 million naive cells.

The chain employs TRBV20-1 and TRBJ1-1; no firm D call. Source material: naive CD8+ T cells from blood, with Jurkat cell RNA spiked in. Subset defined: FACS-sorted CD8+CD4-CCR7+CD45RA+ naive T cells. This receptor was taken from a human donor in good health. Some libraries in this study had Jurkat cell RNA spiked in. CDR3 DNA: TGCAGTGCTAGTGGGCCAGGCCTCAACACTGAAGCTTTCTTT. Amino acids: CSASGPGLNTEAFF.